Described below is a single T cell receptor beta chain sequence and its context. This entry comes from a study of shared clonotypes between healthy human individuals. Turning to the study itself: The study used three CD4 naive, three CD4 memory, two CD8 naive and one CD8 memory plate per donor.

Clones were sequenced by immunoSEQ multiplex PCR, and TCRdb holds only the in-frame ones, with some missing. The sample yields 650,000 to 750,000 clones, about two thirds seen once. Germline V lookup: CDR1 DFQATT, CDR2 SNEGSKA (reference sequence). This CDR3 region has 10 residues. Between the trimmed V and J ends, which lost 6 bases and 6 bases, there was a span of 8 bases. The chain links TRBV20-1 to TRBJ1-2; no clear D gene. Sequencing used memory CD4+ T cells sorted from blood. Subset here: CD45RA-negative fraction. The sequence was collected from a woman aged 30 to 39 in good health. The CDR3 reads CSARPDGYTF. In DNA, the CDR3 is TGCAGTGCCCGGCCCGATGGCTACACCTTC.